This T cell receptor beta chain derives from a study of CD8+ T cells in alopecia areata. Study context: The study gave treated patients oral tofacitinib at 5 to 10 mg twice daily.

Lesional scalp tissue (obtained by punch biopsy) and peripheral blood were collected from alopecia areata patients. cDNA serving as the sequencing template came from extracted, reverse transcribed RNA. Clones were sequenced by immunoSEQ multiplex PCR, and TCRdb holds only the in-frame ones, with some missing. The sample consists of about 140,000 clones, 51% of them appearing once. V lost 3 bases and J 7 bases, leaving 18 bases between the germline ends. Germline CDR1 SGHRS, CDR2 YFSETQ. CDR3 size: 15 residues. The sample consisted of CD4+ T cells sorted from blood, taken at week 0. The source is a human donor with alopecia areata. The chain couples TRBV5-1 to TRBJ2-3, with unresolved D. CDR3 coding DNA: TGCGCCAGCAGCTCTCAGGACCTATCACGGCATACGCAGTATTTT. It encodes CASSSQDLSRHTQYF.